The 26 T cell receptor beta chains in this list originate from one sample, sequenced in a study of control samples from healthy donors and cancer patients. The protocol was immunoSEQ multiplex PCR, while the TCRdb copy is restricted to in-frame clones and leaves out a portion. The sample records over 85,000 clones, roughly 94% being singletons. The sequenced sample consisted of blood. The source of these receptors is a woman aged 18-35 years in good health.

This chain connects TRBV5-1 to TRBJ2-5; D remains ambiguous. The germline CDR1 and CDR2 sequences are SGHRS and YFSETQ. V dropped 0 bases and J dropped 4 bases, with 7 bases sitting between them. The CDR3 length is 13 residues. CDR3 sequence (DNA): TGCGCCAGCAGCTTGGCCGGTAGAGAGACCCAGTACTTC. Its protein is CASSLAGRETQYF.

The rearrangement uses TRBV5-4 and TRBJ1-4; 8 bases match TRBD1. The ends lost 4 bases at V and 7 bases at J; junction bases unmatched: 9. CDR1 is SGHNT, CDR2 YYREEE, per germline (reference sequence). CDR3 length equals 15 residues. CDR3 in amino acids: CASSRQGARVEKLFF. CDR3 nucleotide sequence: TGTGCCAGCAGCCGGCAGGGGGCGCGGGTTGAAAAACTGTTTTTT.

This clone has a handful of counts. J is TRBJ2-6 and V is TRBV7-9; tentative D call: TRBD2 (5 bases). Germline V gene sequence: CDR1 SEHNR, CDR2 FQNEAQ (reference sequence). The germline V and J ends were trimmed by 5 bases and 2 bases, with 10 bases remaining between them. This CDR3 contains 15 residues. The CDR3 sequence: CASSPRETGANVLTF. Here the CDR3 DNA reads TGTGCCAGCAGCCCCCGGGAAACTGGGGCCAACGTCCTGACTTTC.

This chain joins TRBV5-1 and TRBJ2-7; D possibly corresponds to TRBD1 (7 bases). The CDR3 is 15 residues long. Between the trimmed V and J ends, which lost 3 bases and 3 bases, there was a span of 16 bases. The germline CDR1 and CDR2 sequences are SGHRS and YFSETQ. The CDR3 bases are TGCGCCAGCAGCTGGAGGGACAGCACAAACTACGAGCAGTACTTC. Translating it yields CASSWRDSTNYEQYF.

The chain has TRBV12-3 or TRBV12-4 and TRBJ1-1; maybe TRBD1 (5 bases). V was trimmed by 6 bases and J by 11 bases, leaving 19 bases between them. The CDR3 runs 13 residues. CDR3 region: CASSQNGGAGAFF. The CDR3 DNA reads TGTGCCAGCAGCCAAAACGGGGGAGCGGGGGCTTTCTTT.

The chain has TRBV2 and TRBJ2-3; TRBD1 aligns across 10 bases. Germline CDR1 SNHLY, CDR2 FYNNEI. V lost 8 bases to trimming and J lost 4 bases; unmatched junction nucleotides: 9. The CDR3 is made up of 15 amino acids. The CDR3 DNA reads as TGTGCCAGCCTGACCGGGGACAGGGGCGCAGATACGCAGTATTTT. As protein: CASLTGDRGADTQYF.

The J gene is TRBJ2-5, the V gene TRBV18; 11 nucleotides line up with TRBD2. The CDR3 is 16 residues long. With 4 bases clipped from V and 1 base from J, the junction kept 5 bases outside the gene matches. Looked up from germline, CDR1 is KGHSH and CDR2 is LQKENI. CDR3 sequence reads: CASSRQTSGIQETQYF. The CDR3 region has the DNA TGTGCCAGCTCACGACAGACTAGCGGGATCCAAGAGACCCAGTACTTC.

CDR3 protein: CASSSRDGTWETQYF. The DNA for the CDR3 is TGTGCCAGCAGTTCCAGGGACGGGACATGGGAGACCCAGTACTTC. This chain connects TRBV6-5 to TRBJ2-5; D is possibly TRBD1 (6 bases). Germline CDR1 MNHEY, CDR2 SVGAGI. The CDR3 spans 15 residues. V lost 4 bases, J lost 5 bases, and 17 bases lay in between.

The chain employs TRBV4-2 and TRBJ2-5, with 7 nucleotides matching TRBD2. Unmatched junction bases numbered 10, after V lost 5 bases and J lost 1 base. Germline CDR1 and CDR2: LGHNA and YNFKEQ. This CDR3 has 16 amino acids. The CDR3 loop reads CASSKGEAGIQETQYF. The CDR3, as DNA: TGTGCCAGCAGCAAAGGGGAAGCGGGGATCCAAGAGACCCAGTACTTC.

This chain connects TRBV25-1 to TRBJ1-1, with D maybe TRBD1 (5 bases). The CDR3 length is 15 residues. V lost 6 bases and J 3 bases, leaving 17 bases between the germline ends. The germline gives CDR1 MGHDK, CDR2 SYGVNS. CDR3 DNA sequence: TGTGCCAGCAGCGCCAGTACCGGGGGACACACTGAAGCTTTCTTT. It translates to CASSASTGGHTEAFF. Using reference TRBV25-1 and TRBJ1-1 for the parts outside the CDR3, the full variable domain is EADIYQTPRYLVIGTGKKITLECSQTMGHDKMYWYQQDPGMELHLIHYSYGVNSTEKGDLSSESTVSRIRTEHFPLTLESARPSHTSQYLCASSASTGGHTEAFFGQGTRLTVV.

This clone was counted once. This chain links TRBV9 with TRBJ1-4; D is unclear. Germline lookup yields CDR1 SGDLS and CDR2 YYNGEE. V was pared by 4 bases and J by 7 bases, with 17 bases between. The CDR3 spans 15 residues. CDR3 DNA sequence: TGTGCCAGCAGCACTCGGACCGGCCTTAGTGAAAAACTGTTTTTT. It specifies CASSTRTGLSEKLFF.

The chain's CDR3 is CASSLQLGLYGYTF. CDR3 DNA: TGTGCCAGCAGCCTACAACTGGGCTTATATGGCTACACCTTC. The chain couples TRBV11-2 to TRBJ1-2; D gene ambiguous. Germline CDR1 is SGHAT and CDR2 is FQNNGV. Trimming stripped 5 bases from V and 5 bases from J, with 15 bases between. The CDR3 is 14 residues long. The full variable domain, its missing parts supplied by reference TRBV11-2 and TRBJ1-2, is EAGVAQSPRYKIIEKRQSVAFWCNPISGHATLYWYQQILGQGPKLLIQFQNNGVVDDSQLPKDRFSAERLKGVDSTLKIQPAKLEDSAVYLCASSLQLGLYGYTFGSGTRLTVV.

V gene TRBV5-4 combines with J gene TRBJ2-7; 8 bases map to TRBD2. CDR1 is SGHNT and CDR2 is YYREEE in the germline V gene (reference sequence). The CDR3 is 15 residues long. Unmatched junction bases numbered 9, after V lost 4 bases and J lost 3 bases. The chain's CDR3 is CASSRGGQGSYEQYF. For the CDR3, the DNA is TGTGCCAGCAGCCGGGGGGGTCAGGGAAGCTACGAGCAGTACTTC.

The genes are TRBV27 and TRBJ1-2; D uncertain. Trimming left V 0 bases short and J 8 bases short, with 10 bases between. The germline gives CDR1 MNHEY, CDR2 SMNVEV (reference sequence). The CDR3 is 13 residues long. In nucleotides, the CDR3 is TGTGCCAGCAGTTTATCGTGGGGTCTGGGCTACACCTTC. Translating gives CASSLSWGLGYTF.

This chain joins TRBV7-6 and TRBJ2-1, with 14 bases identical to TRBD2. Germline CDR1 is SGHVS and CDR2 is FNYEAQ. The CDR3 length is 19 residues. Trimming took 6 bases from V and 0 from J; bases not matched to a gene: 10. CDR3: CASSLRGLAGESSYNEQFF. Here the CDR3 DNA reads TGTGCCAGCAGTCTTCGGGGACTAGCGGGAGAGAGCTCCTACAATGAGCAGTTCTTC.

The chain couples TRBV5-5 to TRBJ1-5; D not resolved. The CDR3 has 15 amino acids. V was pared by 4 bases and J by 2 bases, with 13 bases between. CDR1 and CDR2 (germline): SGHKS, YYEKEE (reference sequence). The CDR3 coding sequence is TGTGCCAGCAGCCCACTTTTTCAGGGCAATCAGCCCCAGCATTTT. Its translation is CASSPLFQGNQPQHF.

The rearrangement uses TRBV5-4 and TRBJ1-5; 10 nucleotides agree with TRBD1. V lost 4 bases to trimming and J lost 6 bases; unmatched junction nucleotides: 7. CDR1 SGHNT and CDR2 YYREEE come from the germline V gene (reference sequence). The CDR3 has 15 residues. The CDR3 reads CASSPGQGDGQPQHF. In DNA form, the CDR3 reads TGTGCCAGCAGCCCTGGACAGGGGGACGGTCAGCCCCAGCATTTT.

The chain recombines TRBV10-3 with TRBJ1-6, with 9 bases identical to TRBD1. Germline lookup yields CDR1 ENHRY and CDR2 SYGVKD. The CDR3 runs 13 residues. V lost 9 bases and J lost 6; bases outside the gene matches: 3. The CDR3 sequence: CAISGQGNSPLHF. CDR3 bases: TGTGCCATTTCGGGACAGGGTAATTCACCCCTCCACTTT.

The chain links TRBV28 to TRBJ1-4; D not certain. V was cut by 8 bases and J by 1 base, with 5 bases left in between. The CDR3 runs 12 residues. Germline assignment: CDR1 MDHEN and CDR2 SYDVKM. CDR3 DNA sequence: TGTGCCAGCCGAGGAACTAATGAAAAACTGTTTTTT. Amino acids: CASRGTNEKLFF. Supplemented by reference TRBV28 and TRBJ1-4, the full variable domain reads DVKVTQSSRYLVKRTGEKVFLECVQDMDHENMFWYRQDPGLGLRLIYFSYDVKMKEKGDIPEGYSVSREKKERFSLILESASTNQTSMYLCASRGTNEKLFFGSGTQLSVL.

This chain joins TRBV30 and TRBJ2-5; D is undetermined. The length of the CDR3 is 12 residues. V was pared by 1 base and J by 5 bases, with 8 bases between. Germline CDR1 is GTSNPN and CDR2 is SVGIG (reference sequence). The CDR3 region is CAWSEGSETQYF. DNA of the CDR3: TGTGCCTGGAGTGAAGGTTCTGAGACCCAGTACTTC.

The rearrangement joins TRBV4-1 to TRBJ1-5, with 10 positions matching TRBD1. Germline CDR1 and CDR2: MGHRA and YSYEKL. The CDR3 runs 21 residues. The ends lost 3 bases at V and 6 bases at J; junction bases unmatched: 23. The CDR3 nucleotides read TGCGCCAGCAGCCATGAAGTAGGACAGGGGGTGGGCCGGACTTGGGGTCAGCCCCAGCATTTT. Translation: CASSHEVGQGVGRTWGQPQHF.

In nucleotides, the CDR3 is TGTGCCAGCCAACCGGGACAGGGGGCGCGGGAGCAGTACTTC. This codes for CASQPGQGAREQYF. The chain joins TRBV2 to TRBJ2-7; 12 bases align to TRBD1. V lost 8 bases to trimming and J lost 7 bases; unmatched junction nucleotides: 9. CDR1 is SNHLY, CDR2 FYNNEI, per germline. This CDR3 has 14 amino acids.

This clone was counted a single time. The chain employs TRBV30 and TRBJ1-3, with a weak D call TRBD1 (5 bases). V gave up 0 bases and J gave up 4 bases, with 10 bases separating them. The CDR3 extends over 14 amino acids. From germline, CDR1 is GTSNPN and CDR2 SVGIG (reference sequence). The CDR3 loop reads CAWSVLGGGNTIYF. In DNA, the CDR3 is TGTGCCTGGAGTGTGCTGGGGGGGGGAAACACCATATATTTT. Based on the CDR3 plus reference TRBV30 and TRBJ1-3, the full variable domain is SQTIHQWPATLVQPVGSPLSLECTVEGTSNPNLYWYRQAAGRGLQLLFYSVGIGQISSEVPQNLSASRPQDRQFILSSKKLLLSDSGFYLCAWSVLGGGNTIYFGEGSWLTVV.

J is TRBJ1-5 and V is TRBV10-3; a weak D match, TRBD1 (5 bases). CDR1 is ENHRY and CDR2 is SYGVKD in the germline V gene. Trimming shortened V by 3 bases and J by 0 bases, and 9 bases separated the two germline ends. The CDR3 runs to 15 residues. CDR3 protein: CAISDEGLSNQPQHF. Written as DNA, the CDR3 is TGTGCCATCAGTGACGAGGGGCTTAGCAATCAGCCCCAGCATTTT.

This chain uses TRBV18 with TRBJ2-2, with D uncertain. Trimming shortened V by 4 bases and J by 8 bases, and 20 bases separated the two germline ends. This CDR3 spans 16 amino acids. CDR1 and CDR2 from the germline V gene are KGHSH and LQKENI. CDR3 bases: TGTGCCAGCTCACGGGTCGGGTCGTCGACACCGGGGGAGCTGTTTTTT. This encodes CASSRVGSSTPGELFF.

This CDR3 reads CAWGRVLDYNEQFF. CDR3 DNA: TGTGCCTGGGGCAGGGTATTGGACTACAATGAGCAGTTCTTC. The V call is TRBV30, the J call TRBJ2-1, with D tentatively TRBD1 (5 bases). Germline CDR1 GTSNPN, CDR2 SVGIG (reference sequence). The CDR3 has 14 amino acids. Trimming shortened V by 5 bases and J by 3 bases, and 14 bases separated the two germline ends. Full variable domain (remainder filled in from reference TRBV30 and TRBJ2-1): SQTIHQWPATLVQPVGSPLSLECTVEGTSNPNLYWYRQAAGRGLQLLFYSVGIGQISSEVPQNLSASRPQDRQFILSSKKLLLSDSGFYLCAWGRVLDYNEQFFGPGTRLTVL.